The present T cell receptor beta chain was sequenced within a study of blood T cell repertoires in COVID-19. Overall study: Samples of COVID-19 (acute and convalescent) were obtained from the United States, Italy and Spain. T cells, B-cell-depleted T cells, or PBMCs supplied cDNA or gDNA.

Authors' data handling: Reference gene primer amplification yielded estimated nucleated cell counts. Produced via immunoSEQ multiplex PCR; TCRdb's table is partial and in-frame only. Clone size and the V and J calls come from that table; the DNA yielded D and trimming. The sample carries more than 90,000 clones, approximately 82% recorded once. The material sequenced was peripheral blood. The receptor was isolated from a man aged 55 to 70 with acute or convalescent COVID-19.

The CDR3 region is CASSTGPRGTEAFF. CDR3 DNA sequence: TGTGCCAGCTCAACAGGACCTAGGGGCACTGAAGCTTTCTTT. V is TRBV18 and J is TRBJ1-1; a weak D match, TRBD1 (5 bases). The CDR3 runs 14 residues. CDR1 is KGHSH and CDR2 is LQKENI in the germline V gene. V was cut by 5 bases and J by 4 bases, with 14 bases left in between.